These 27 T cell receptor beta chains originate from one sample sequenced in a study of human T cells and chemical hapten exposure. One entry per CDR3 protein, called by TCRdb with MiXCR from the RACE reads. The table lists around 100,000 distinct CDR3 sequences, approximately 10% of them singletons, with 2.5% to 4% in the top ten. Time point described: patch test 2, 6 weeks after DPC sensitization. Treatment given: therapeutic diphenylcyclopropenone sensitization with weekly scalp DPC. This sample comprised whole blood, obtained in connection with sensitization to the hapten diphenylcyclopropenone (DPC). The receptors derive from a middle-aged woman with alopecia areata. Some clones in this sample may be carry-over from other donors' samples.

This clonotype was seen ten or more times. This rearrangement joins TRBV4-2 to TRBJ2-3; D call uncertain. The CDR3 length is 15 residues. Germline-derived CDR1 and CDR2 are LGHNA and YNFKEQ. The V end was cut by 0 bases, the J end by 2 bases, with 9 bases between. CDR3 nucleotides: TGTGCCAGCAGCCAAGAGACACTCCTCACAGATACGCAGTATTTT. Its protein is CASSQETLLTDTQYF.

This clonotype showed up many times. The chain recombines TRBV19 with TRBJ1-2; D is unresolved. With 4 bases removed from V and 4 bases from J, the gap between germline ends came to 16 bases. Germline CDR1 and CDR2: LNHDA and SQIVND (reference sequence). This CDR3 is built from 15 residues. CDR3 residues: CASSTTPTLAYGYTF. CDR3 nucleotide sequence: TGTGCCAGTAGTACCACCCCGACACTCGCCTATGGCTACACCTTC.

This clonotype was counted ten times or more. This chain joins TRBV14 and TRBJ2-2, with TRBD2 matching over 9 bases. The CDR3 length is 17 residues. Germline trimming cut 3 bases from V and 0 bases from J; bases unmatched to any gene: 5. The germline V gene has CDR1 SGHDN and CDR2 FVKESK. The CDR3 DNA reads as TGTGCCAGCAGCCATATTAGCGGGAGAACGAACACCGGGGAGCTGTTTTTT. Amino acids: CASSHISGRTNTGELFF.

This clonotype was found a few times. The rearrangement links TRBV28 to TRBJ2-7; D uncertain. V was shortened by 1 base and J by 7 bases, with 8 bases between the two germline ends. Germline values: CDR1 MDHEN, CDR2 SYDVKM. CDR3 length: 12 amino acids. This chain's CDR3 is CASSLYGWEQYF. The CDR3 nucleotides read TGTGCCAGCAGTTTATACGGCTGGGAGCAGTACTTC. The full variable domain, rest sourced from reference TRBV28 and TRBJ2-7, is DVKVTQSSRYLVKRTGEKVFLECVQDMDHENMFWYRQDPGLGLRLIYFSYDVKMKEKGDIPEGYSVSREKKERFSLILESASTNQTSMYLCASSLYGWEQYFGPGTRLTVT.

There are many counts of this clonotype. This chain links TRBV18 with TRBJ2-1; 9 nucleotides agree with TRBD2. The CDR3 is made up of 16 amino acids. Germline V gene lookup returns CDR1 KGHSH and CDR2 LQKENI. V lost 3 bases, J lost 7 bases, and 10 bases stayed unmatched. For the CDR3, the DNA is TGTGCCAGCTCACCCCTCGGCGGGGGGGGTCTGAATGAGCAGTTCTTC. Protein: CASSPLGGGGLNEQFF.

This clonotype was seen ten or more times. The chain links TRBV7-2 to TRBJ2-3, with TRBD2 as a possible D gene (5 bases). There are 13 residues in the CDR3. Per germline, CDR1 SGHTA and CDR2 FQGNSA. Trimming shortened V by 2 bases and J by 10 bases, and 13 bases separated the two germline ends. CDR3 DNA: TGTGCCAGCAGCTTAAGAAACTGGGAGCCGCAGTATTTT. This encodes CASSLRNWEPQYF. Supplemented by reference TRBV7-2 and TRBJ2-3, the full variable domain reads GAGVSQSPSNKVTEKGKDVELRCDPISGHTALYWYRQSLGQGLEFLIYFQGNSAPDKSGLPSDRFSAERTGGSVSTLTIQRTQQEDSAVYLCASSLRNWEPQYFGPGTRLTVL.

This rearrangement joins TRBV12-3 or TRBV12-4 to TRBJ2-3, with TRBD2 as a possible D gene (6 bases). The V and J ends lost 1 base and 2 bases respectively, with 13 bases between them. The CDR3 covers 16 residues. The CDR3 loop reads CASSLGAGVNTDTQYF. The CDR3 nucleotides read TGTGCCAGCAGTTTAGGAGCGGGCGTAAACACAGATACGCAGTATTTT.

The V and J genes are TRBV2 and TRBJ1-1; D is unresolved. The CDR3 has 13 residues. The germline V gene has CDR1 SNHLY and CDR2 FYNNEI. Deletions cut 3 bases from V and 1 base from J, with 6 bases between. CDR3 loop: CASSDGQNTEAFF. CDR3 DNA sequence: TGTGCCAGCAGTGACGGCCAGAACACTGAAGCTTTCTTT.

In its sample, this clonotype was seen a few times. The V call is TRBV6-2 or TRBV6-3, the J call TRBJ1-5, with a possible D match to TRBD1 (5 bases). The V gene's germline CDR1 is MNHEY and CDR2 SVGEGT. CDR3 size: 13 residues. The V end was cut by 10 bases, the J end by 0 bases, with 10 bases between. Here the CDR3 reads CATGTDSNQPQHF. DNA of the CDR3: TGTGCCACCGGGACGGATAGCAATCAGCCCCAGCATTTT.

This clonotype occurred many times. The chain employs TRBV29-1 and TRBJ2-5; TRBD1 matches at 7 bases. V was clipped by 6 bases and J by 1 base; unmatched bases: 5. Looked up from germline, CDR1 is SQVTM and CDR2 is ANQGSEA. The CDR3 contains 13 residues. CDR3: CSVRDSFQETQYF. Here the CDR3 DNA reads TGCAGCGTACGGGACAGCTTCCAAGAGACCCAGTACTTC. Together with reference TRBV29-1 and TRBJ2-5, the CDR3 gives the full variable domain: SAVISQKPSRDICQRGTSLTIQCQVDSQVTMMFWYRQQPGQSLTLIATANQGSEATYESGFVIDKFPISRPNLTFSTLTVSNMSPEDSSIYLCSVRDSFQETQYFGPGTRLLVL.

This clonotype was seen repeatedly, ten times or more. J is TRBJ1-5 and V is TRBV1; TRBD1 reflects the table's D call only, with no check against the DNA. TRBV1 is termed a pseudogene. CDR3 length equals 19 residues. CDR3 residues: CTSRRHRDRLITVNQPQHF. The CDR3 DNA follows: TGCACCAGCAGACGGCATCGGGACAGATTAATAACGGTCAATCAGCCCCAGCATTTT.

The table lists this clonotype with a few counts. The CDR3 protein is CASSFLRESEQYF. CDR3 in DNA: TGTGCCAGCAGCTTCTTGCGGGAGAGCGAGCAGTACTTC. The chain combines TRBV7-2 with TRBJ2-7; 7 nucleotides align to TRBD2. The germline V gene encodes CDR1 SGHTA and CDR2 FQGNSA. V lost 3 bases to trimming and J lost 6 bases; unmatched junction nucleotides: 5. The CDR3 has 13 amino acids.

This clonotype turned up a few times. This chain connects TRBV29-1 to TRBJ2-1, with D perhaps TRBD2 (6 bases). The ends were cut back, 7 bases at V and 3 bases at J, with 10 bases in the middle. The CDR3 totals 12 residues. Germline-derived CDR1 and CDR2 are SQVTM and ANQGSEA. Here the CDR3 reads CSGSGDYNEQFF. In DNA, the CDR3 is TGCAGCGGTAGCGGAGACTACAATGAGCAGTTCTTC.

This clonotype was recorded at least ten times. The V gene is TRBV3-1, the J gene TRBJ2-3; 13 bases agree with TRBD2. After removal of 1 base from V and 3 bases from J, the junction contained 1 base not matched to a gene. The CDR3 spans 16 residues. From germline, CDR1 is LGHDT and CDR2 YNNKEL (reference sequence). CDR3 sequence reads: CASSQGLAGGTDTQYF. The CDR3 DNA is TGTGCCAGCAGCCAAGGACTAGCGGGGGGAACAGATACGCAGTATTTT.

This clonotype has only one observation. The rearrangement joins TRBV7-2 to TRBJ2-2; D is ambiguous. Germline V gene lookup returns CDR1 SGHTA and CDR2 FQGNSA. The CDR3 contains 14 residues. Trimming left V 2 bases short and J 5 bases short, with 9 bases between. The CDR3 protein is CASSLMSVTGELFF. DNA of the CDR3: TGTGCCAGCAGCTTAATGAGTGTGACCGGGGAGCTGTTTTTT.

The table lists this clonotype with many counts. The chain carries TRBV6-5 and TRBJ2-1; D is possibly TRBD1 or TRBD2 (7 bases each). The CDR3 contains 16 residues. Germline-derived CDR1 and CDR2 are MNHEY and SVGAGI. V was shortened by 4 bases and J by 7 bases, with 20 bases between the two germline ends. The CDR3 sequence: CASSSRQGGRVNEQFF. The CDR3 DNA follows: TGTGCCAGCAGTTCCCGACAGGGAGGGAGGGTTAATGAGCAGTTCTTC.

This clonotype appeared many times. The CDR3 here is CASSLAGAHTEAFF. Written as DNA, the CDR3 is TGTGCCAGCAGCTTGGCAGGAGCACACACTGAAGCTTTCTTT. The rearrangement joins TRBV7-9 to TRBJ1-1; no clear D gene. CDR1 and CDR2 from the germline V gene are SEHNR and FQNEAQ (reference sequence). V was clipped by 3 bases and J by 3 bases, with 11 bases between them. The CDR3 is made up of 14 amino acids.

The chain combines TRBV7-9 with TRBJ2-3, with a weak D call TRBD1 (6 bases). Per germline, CDR1 SEHNR and CDR2 FQNEAQ (reference sequence). This CDR3 contains 16 residues. The V and J ends lost 7 bases and 2 bases respectively, with 19 bases between them. Here the CDR3 DNA reads TGTGCCAGCAACCCAGCTTCTCAGGGGTACACAGATACGCAGTATTTT. Its translation: CASNPASQGYTDTQYF.

In its sample, this clonotype was seen many times. The chain carries TRBV12-3 or TRBV12-4 and TRBJ2-7; D remains unclear. Trimming stripped 0 bases from V and 2 bases from J, with 5 bases between. The CDR3 has 13 amino acids. CDR3 residues: CASSLAAPYEQYF. In DNA, the CDR3 is TGTGCCAGCAGTTTAGCGGCCCCCTACGAGCAGTACTTC.

The V gene is TRBV7-3, the J gene TRBJ1-1, with D possibly being TRBD1 (5 bases). The V gene's germline CDR1 is SGHTA and CDR2 FQGTGA. V lost 0 bases, J lost 6 bases, and 11 bases lay in between. The CDR3 is 14 residues long. The CDR3 sequence: CASSLTGMGAEAFF. As DNA, the CDR3 is TGTGCCAGCAGCTTAACTGGGATGGGGGCTGAAGCTTTCTTT. The entire variable domain, with the rest obtained from reference TRBV7-3 and TRBJ1-1, is as follows: GAGVSQTPSNKVTEKGKYVELRCDPISGHTALYWYRQSLGQGPEFLIYFQGTGAADDSGLPNDRFFAVRPEGSVSTLKIQRTERGDSAVYLCASSLTGMGAEAFFGQGTRLTVV.

This clonotype was found many times. The rearrangement links TRBV7-6 to TRBJ2-5, with D possibly matching TRBD2 (5 bases). Germline V gene sequence: CDR1 SGHVS, CDR2 FNYEAQ. Trimming removed 5 bases from V and 2 bases from J, with 15 bases in between. The CDR3 has 15 amino acids. The CDR3: CASSRNPGEQETQYF. The CDR3, as DNA: TGTGCCAGCAGCCGTAATCCCGGGGAGCAAGAGACCCAGTACTTC.

This clonotype has ten or more counts. In DNA form, the CDR3 reads TGTGCCAGCAGCTTAGCCGGGGAGGCCCACGAGCAGTACTTC. It codes for CASSLAGEAHEQYF. The J gene is TRBJ2-7, the V gene TRBV7-2, with D perhaps TRBD2 (6 bases). Germline CDR1 SGHTA, CDR2 FQGNSA. The ends were cut back, 0 bases at V and 5 bases at J, with 11 bases in the middle. CDR3 size: 14 residues.

This clonotype was seen repeatedly, ten times or more. The rearrangement joins TRBV9 to TRBJ2-3; the D is unclear. This CDR3 comprises 16 residues. Looked up from germline, CDR1 is SGDLS and CDR2 is YYNGEE. V lost 0 bases to trimming and J lost 0 bases, with 11 bases between them. As DNA, the CDR3 is TGTGCCAGCAGCGTAGCTGTGGGCTTCAGCACAGATACGCAGTATTTT. It is translated as CASSVAVGFSTDTQYF.

This clonotype occurred many times. The CDR3 sequence is CASSLDGRSSYNEQFF. Written as DNA, the CDR3 is TGTGCCAGCAGCTTAGATGGCAGGAGCTCCTACAATGAGCAGTTCTTC. The chain recombines TRBV7-6 with TRBJ2-1; D is uncertain. Germline CDR1 reads SGHVS; CDR2 reads FNYEAQ. The V end lost 1 base, the J end lost 0 bases, and 10 bases lay between the germline ends. CDR3 length: 16 residues.

This clonotype was found a few times. The CDR3 DNA reads TGCAGCGTTGCCCCCCTTGCCCCCTACGAGCAGTACTTC. It is translated as CSVAPLAPYEQYF. The V call is TRBV29-1, the J call TRBJ2-7; no clear D. CDR3 length: 13 residues. Germline V gene lookup returns CDR1 SQVTM and CDR2 ANQGSEA. V was cut by 4 bases and J by 2 bases, with 12 bases left in between.

This clonotype was observed many times. The chain joins TRBV11-2 to TRBJ2-1; no definite D call. Germline V gene lookup returns CDR1 SGHAT and CDR2 FQNNGV. The V gene lost 4 bases and the J gene lost 1 base, with 11 bases spanning the gap. The CDR3 runs to 15 residues. The CDR3 DNA is TGTGCCAGCAGCTACCAGATGGGGTCCTACAATGAGCAGTTCTTC. Translating it yields CASSYQMGSYNEQFF. The complete variable domain, with remaining parts taken from reference TRBV11-2 and TRBJ2-1, reads EAGVAQSPRYKIIEKRQSVAFWCNPISGHATLYWYQQILGQGPKLLIQFQNNGVVDDSQLPKDRFSAERLKGVDSTLKIQPAKLEDSAVYLCASSYQMGSYNEQFFGPGTRLTVL.

This clonotype was counted a few times. The chain is built from TRBV6-5 and TRBJ2-1; D ambiguous. CDR1 and CDR2 (germline): MNHEY, SVGAGI. The CDR3 extends over 13 amino acids. Trimming removed 2 bases from V and 7 bases from J, with 9 bases in between. The CDR3 loop is CASSYGHQNEQFF. DNA of the CDR3: TGTGCCAGCAGTTACGGGCACCAGAATGAGCAGTTCTTC.